This is a list of T cell receptor beta chains from one sample in a study of T cell repertoires in cytomegalovirus infection. One entry per CDR3 protein results from TCRdb running MiXCR on the reads. The data hold 650,000 to 900,000 distinct CDR3 sequences, with roughly 28% observed a single time. For these TCRs, the target antigens are not known. This material consisted of cultured CD8+ T cells from PBMCs, taken from culture after CMV antigen stimulation. Receptors were obtained from a human donor in good health (CMV status not recorded). Some clones in this sample may be carry-over from other donors' samples. The CDR3 runs from the conserved cysteine through the conserved F or W. A D gene is named only where the DNA matches it firmly. Where a row states a size, it is once, few, many or the class of an expanded clone; other rows omit it.

clone size | J gene | V gene | D gene | CDR3 protein | CDR3 DNA
NA | TRBJ1-1 | TRBV24-1 | NA | CATSDKRYTEAFF | TGTGCCACCAGTGATAAACGGTACACTGAAGCTTTCTTT
few | TRBJ2-1 | TRBV14 | NA | CASSQTGLSYNEQFF | TGTGCCAGCAGCCAAACGGGACTGTCCTACAATGAGCAGTTCTTC
many | TRBJ2-5 | TRBV27 | TRBD2 | CASSLSGGARETQYF | TGTGCCAGCAGTCTTAGCGGGGGGGCGAGGGAGACCCAGTACTTC
NA | TRBJ2-5 | TRBV19 | NA | CASSKVEETQYF | TGTGCCAGTAGTAAGGTGGAAGAGACCCAGTACTTC
NA | TRBJ1-2 | TRBV7-9 | NA | CASSLGNRPSYGYTF | TGTGCCAGCAGCTTAGGGAACAGGCCCTCCTATGGCTACACCTTC
few | TRBJ2-3 | TRBV5-5 | NA | CASSLYRSLRTDTQYF | TGTGCCAGCAGCCTGTATAGGTCCCTACGGACAGATACGCAGTATTTT
few | TRBJ2-2 | TRBV7-7 | NA | CASTSVMGTGELFF | TGTGCTAGCACCAGTGTGATGGGGACCGGGGAGCTGTTTTTT
NA | TRBJ1-2 | TRBV6-5 | NA | CASSPQGFGGYTF | TGTGCCAGCAGCCCTCAGGGATTTGGTGGCTACACCTTC
few | TRBJ2-4 | TRBV2 | NA | CASKQNIQYF | TGTGCCAGCAAACAAAACATTCAGTACTTC
few | TRBJ2-2 | TRBV7-6 | NA | CASSGSVPGELFF | TGTGCCAGCAGCGGTAGTGTTCCCGGGGAGCTGTTTTTT
few | TRBJ2-1 | TRBV19 | NA | CASSIAQFSYNEQFF | TGTGCCAGTAGTATAGCGCAGTTCTCCTACAATGAGCAGTTCTTC
NA | TRBJ2-7 | TRBV6-6 | NA | CASSPETGNYEQYF | TGTGCCAGCAGTCCGGAAACAGGGAACTACGAGCAGTACTTC
NA | TRBJ1-2 | TRBV28 | TRBD1 | CASSFPGQGVYGYTF | TGTGCCAGCAGTTTCCCGGGACAGGGGGTTTATGGCTACACCTTC
NA | TRBJ1-2 | TRBV7-8 | NA | CASSSRTSPYGYTF | TGTGCCAGCAGCTCTCGGACGTCCCCATATGGCTACACCTTC
NA | TRBJ2-2 | TRBV28 | TRBD2 | CASSSSTAGGWTGELFF | TGTGCCAGCAGTTCCTCTACAGCGGGGGGGTGGACCGGGGAGCTGTTTTTT
NA | TRBJ2-2 | TRBV19 | NA | CANPARNTGELFF | TGTGCCAACCCTGCCAGGAACACCGGGGAGCTGTTTTTT
NA | TRBJ2-5 | TRBV5-4 | TRBD1 | CASSLRQGIQETQYF | TGTGCCAGCAGCTTGAGACAGGGGATCCAAGAGACCCAGTACTTC
few | TRBJ1-1 | TRBV10-3 | NA | CAISETGTRTEAFF | TGTGCCATCAGTGAGACAGGGACTAGGACTGAAGCTTTCTTT
many | TRBJ2-1 | TRBV5-1 | TRBD2 | CASSSRLAGGPEQFF | TGCGCCAGCAGCTCCCGACTAGCGGGGGGGCCTGAGCAGTTCTTC
NA | TRBJ2-5 | TRBV11-2 | TRBD2 | CASSSGTSGGAGETQYF | TGTGCCAGCAGCTCCGGGACTAGCGGGGGGGCCGGTGAGACCCAGTACTTC
NA | TRBJ1-6 | TRBV5-4 | TRBD1 | CASSLEGTGESPLHF | TGTGCCAGCAGCTTGGAGGGGACAGGGGAATCACCCCTCCACTTT
few | TRBJ2-3 | TRBV7-8 | NA | CASSPWGLSSTDTQYF | TGTGCCAGCAGCCCATGGGGGCTTTCTAGCACAGATACGCAGTATTTT
few | TRBJ2-1 | TRBV5-4 | NA | CASSSGTGFKFF | TGTGCCAGCAGCTCGGGCACGGGCTTCAAGTTCTTC
NA | TRBJ1-6 | TRBV19 | NA | CASTAGQGFYSPLHF | TGTGCCAGTACCGCAGGGCAGGGGTTTTATTCACCCCTCCACTTT
NA | TRBJ1-6 | TRBV27 | NA | CASSLPGERATPRDSPLHF | TGTGCCAGCAGTCTGCCCGGGGAGCGCGCTACACCAAGGGATTCACCCCTCCACTTT
NA | TRBJ1-3 | TRBV7-9 | NA | CASSALLAGNTIYF | TGTGCCAGCAGTGCCCTACTAGCTGGAAACACCATATATTTT
few | TRBJ2-7 | TRBV7-6 | NA | CAVGRNEQYF | TGTGCCGTGGGGCGCAACGAGCAGTACTTC
NA | TRBJ2-3 | TRBV5-4 | NA | CASRELGSSTDTQYF | TGTGCCAGCAGGGAACTAGGATCTAGCACAGATACGCAGTATTTT
NA | TRBJ1-1 | TRBV10-3 | NA | CAISERTNTEAFF | TGTGCCATCAGTGAGAGGACGAACACTGAAGCTTTCTTT